A selection of T cell receptor beta chains follows, all from one sample in a study of shared clonotypes between healthy human individuals. Measured with immunoSEQ multiplex PCR; TCRdb has only the in-frame clones, and not every one. The sample holds hundreds of thousands of clones; approximately 79% are singletons and the top ten take over 1.5%. Material: memory CD4+ T cells sorted from blood. The source is a woman aged 25-40 years in good health. Both conserved end residues are part of each CDR3. Fields, in order: clone size, V gene, CDR3 length, J gene, D gene, CDR3 protein, CDR3 DNA. D genes are given only for firm matches. Size tells how often a clone was seen (once, few, many) or the class of an expanded clone, and some rows leave it out.

clone size: many; V gene: TRBV5-8; CDR3 length: 17; J gene: TRBJ2-2; D gene: -; CDR3 protein: CASSPILIVPPTGELFF; CDR3 DNA: TGTGCCAGCAGCCCGATCCTCATTGTGCCTCCCACCGGGGAGCTGTTTTTT
clone size: -; V gene: TRBV7-2; CDR3 length: 16; J gene: TRBJ2-1; D gene: -; CDR3 protein: CASSLSVLVDYNEQFF; CDR3 DNA: TGTGCCAGCAGCTTATCTGTACTAGTCGATTACAATGAGCAGTTCTTC
clone size: -; V gene: TRBV6-1; CDR3 length: 16; J gene: TRBJ2-3; D gene: -; CDR3 protein: CASSEQYSDHTDTQYF; CDR3 DNA: TGTGCCAGCAGTGAACAGTATAGCGATCACACAGATACGCAGTATTTT
clone size: -; V gene: TRBV5-4; CDR3 length: 15; J gene: TRBJ2-1; D gene: -; CDR3 protein: CASSKDSNSYNEQFF; CDR3 DNA: TGTGCCAGCAGCAAAGACTCAAACTCCTACAATGAGCAGTTCTTC
clone size: many; V gene: TRBV5-1; CDR3 length: 14; J gene: TRBJ2-7; D gene: -; CDR3 protein: CASSLVPGFYEQYF; CDR3 DNA: TGCGCCAGCAGCTTGGTCCCCGGTTTCTACGAGCAGTACTTC
clone size: few; V gene: TRBV5-6; CDR3 length: 13; J gene: TRBJ2-3; D gene: -; CDR3 protein: CASSLGDTDTQYF; CDR3 DNA: TGTGCCAGCAGCTTAGGCGACACAGATACGCAGTATTTT
clone size: -; V gene: TRBV27; CDR3 length: 13; J gene: TRBJ2-7; D gene: -; CDR3 protein: CASSLSGVPEQYF; CDR3 DNA: TGTGCCAGCAGTTTATCGGGGGTTCCAGAGCAGTACTTC
clone size: few; V gene: TRBV6-1; CDR3 length: 14; J gene: TRBJ2-2; D gene: TRBD1; CDR3 protein: CAIQTGVLTGELFF; CDR3 DNA: TGTGCCATTCAGACAGGGGTATTGACCGGGGAGCTGTTTTTT
clone size: -; V gene: TRBV7-9; CDR3 length: 14; J gene: TRBJ2-1; D gene: TRBD2; CDR3 protein: CASSASGSITEQFF; CDR3 DNA: TGTGCCAGCAGCGCTAGCGGGAGTATAACTGAGCAGTTCTTC
clone size: few; V gene: TRBV30; CDR3 length: 14; J gene: TRBJ1-1; D gene: TRBD1; CDR3 protein: CAWSFETGGTEAFF; CDR3 DNA: TGTGCCTGGAGTTTCGAGACAGGGGGCACTGAAGCTTTCTTT
clone size: -; V gene: TRBV5-4; CDR3 length: 15; J gene: TRBJ2-7; D gene: -; CDR3 protein: CASSFPGVGVNEQYF; CDR3 DNA: TGTGCCAGCAGCTTCCCGGGGGTTGGCGTAAACGAGCAGTACTTC
clone size: -; V gene: TRBV4-1; CDR3 length: 15; J gene: TRBJ2-5; D gene: TRBD2; CDR3 protein: CASSQVGTNQETQYF; CDR3 DNA: TGCGCCAGCAGCCAAGTGGGGACTAACCAAGAGACCCAGTACTTC